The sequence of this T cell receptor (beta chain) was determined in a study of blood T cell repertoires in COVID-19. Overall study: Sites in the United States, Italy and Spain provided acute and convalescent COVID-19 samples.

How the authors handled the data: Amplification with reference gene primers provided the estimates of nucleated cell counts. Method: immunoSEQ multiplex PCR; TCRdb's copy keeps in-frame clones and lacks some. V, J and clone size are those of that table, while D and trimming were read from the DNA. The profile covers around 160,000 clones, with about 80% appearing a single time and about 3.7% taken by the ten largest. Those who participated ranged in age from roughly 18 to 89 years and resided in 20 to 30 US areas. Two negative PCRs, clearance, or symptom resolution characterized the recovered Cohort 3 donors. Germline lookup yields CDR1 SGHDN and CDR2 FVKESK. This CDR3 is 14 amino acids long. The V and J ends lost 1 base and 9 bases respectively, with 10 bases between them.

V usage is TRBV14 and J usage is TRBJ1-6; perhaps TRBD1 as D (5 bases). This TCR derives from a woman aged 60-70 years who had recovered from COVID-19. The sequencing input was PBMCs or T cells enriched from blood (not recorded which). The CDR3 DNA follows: TGTGCCAGCAGCCAAGTTCGGGGGGGTTCACCCCTCCACTTT. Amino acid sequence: CASSQVRGGSPLHF.